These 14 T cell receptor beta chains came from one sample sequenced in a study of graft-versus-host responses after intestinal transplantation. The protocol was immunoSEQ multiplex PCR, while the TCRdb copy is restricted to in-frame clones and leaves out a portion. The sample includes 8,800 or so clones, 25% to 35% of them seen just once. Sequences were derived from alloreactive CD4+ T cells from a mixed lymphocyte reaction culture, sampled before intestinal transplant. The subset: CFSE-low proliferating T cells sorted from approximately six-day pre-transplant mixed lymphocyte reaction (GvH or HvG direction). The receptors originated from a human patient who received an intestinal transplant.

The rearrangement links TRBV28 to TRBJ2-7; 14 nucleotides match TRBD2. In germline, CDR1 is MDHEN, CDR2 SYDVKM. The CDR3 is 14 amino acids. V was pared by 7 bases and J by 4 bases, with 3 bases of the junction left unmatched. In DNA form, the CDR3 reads TGTGCCAGCACTAGGACTAGCGGGGGGTACGAGCAGTACTTC. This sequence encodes CASTRTSGGYEQYF.

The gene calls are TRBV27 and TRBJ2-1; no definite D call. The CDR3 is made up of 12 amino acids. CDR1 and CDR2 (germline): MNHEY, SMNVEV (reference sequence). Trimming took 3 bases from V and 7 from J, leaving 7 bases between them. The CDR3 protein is CASSFLGNEQFF. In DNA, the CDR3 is TGTGCCAGCAGTTTCCTAGGAAATGAGCAGTTCTTC.

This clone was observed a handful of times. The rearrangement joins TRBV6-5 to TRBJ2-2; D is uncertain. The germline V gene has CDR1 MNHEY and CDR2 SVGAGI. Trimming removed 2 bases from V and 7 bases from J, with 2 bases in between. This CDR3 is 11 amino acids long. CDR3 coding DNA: TGTGCCAGCAGTTACCGCGGGGAGCTGTTTTTT. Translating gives CASSYRGELFF.

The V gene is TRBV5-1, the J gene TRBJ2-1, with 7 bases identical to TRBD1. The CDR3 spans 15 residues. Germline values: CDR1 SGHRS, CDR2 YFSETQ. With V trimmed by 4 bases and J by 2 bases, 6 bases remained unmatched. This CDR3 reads CASSTDRVTYNEQFF. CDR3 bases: TGCGCCAGCAGCACTGACAGGGTGACCTACAATGAGCAGTTCTTC.

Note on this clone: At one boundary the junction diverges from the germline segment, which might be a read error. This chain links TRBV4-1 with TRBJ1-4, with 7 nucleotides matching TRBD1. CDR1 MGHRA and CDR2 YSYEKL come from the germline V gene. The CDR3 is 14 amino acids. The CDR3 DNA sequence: TGCGCCAGCGGCCACCGGCAGGGGGGTGAAAAACTGTTTTTT. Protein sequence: CASGHRQGGEKLFF.

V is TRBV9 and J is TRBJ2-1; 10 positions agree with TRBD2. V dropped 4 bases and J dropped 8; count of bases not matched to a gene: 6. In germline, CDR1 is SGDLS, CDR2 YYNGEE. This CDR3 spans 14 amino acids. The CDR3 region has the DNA TGTGCCAGCAGCAGGGTAGCGGGAGGATATGAGCAGTTCTTC. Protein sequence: CASSRVAGGYEQFF.

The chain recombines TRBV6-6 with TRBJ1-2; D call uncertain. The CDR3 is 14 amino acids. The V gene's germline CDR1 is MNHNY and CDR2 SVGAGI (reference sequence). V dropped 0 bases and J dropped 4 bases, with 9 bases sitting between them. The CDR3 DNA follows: TGTGCCAGCAGTTACTCGGCGGCGATCTATGGCTACACCTTC. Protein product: CASSYSAAIYGYTF.

Here the CDR3 reads CASSVSGTVETQYF. CDR3 bases: TGTGCCAGCAGCGTCAGTGGGACTGTGGAGACCCAGTACTTC. The V and J genes are TRBV9 and TRBJ2-5, with D possibly TRBD2 on 6 matching bases. The V gene lost 2 bases and the J gene lost 5 bases, with 13 bases spanning the gap. This CDR3 contains 14 residues. Germline assignment: CDR1 SGDLS and CDR2 YYNGEE.

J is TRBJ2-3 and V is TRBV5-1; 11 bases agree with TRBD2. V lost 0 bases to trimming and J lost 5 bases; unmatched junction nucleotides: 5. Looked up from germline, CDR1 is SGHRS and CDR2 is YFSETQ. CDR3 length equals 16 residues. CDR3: CASSLELAGAGDTQYF. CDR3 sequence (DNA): TGCGCCAGCAGCTTGGAACTAGCGGGGGCGGGAGATACGCAGTATTTT.

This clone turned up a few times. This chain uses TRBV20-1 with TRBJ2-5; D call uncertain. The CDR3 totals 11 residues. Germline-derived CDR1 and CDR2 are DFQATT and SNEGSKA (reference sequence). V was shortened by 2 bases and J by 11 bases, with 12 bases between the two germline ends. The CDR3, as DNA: TGCAGTGCTAGATGGCATCTGCGGCAGTACTTC. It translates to CSARWHLRQYF.

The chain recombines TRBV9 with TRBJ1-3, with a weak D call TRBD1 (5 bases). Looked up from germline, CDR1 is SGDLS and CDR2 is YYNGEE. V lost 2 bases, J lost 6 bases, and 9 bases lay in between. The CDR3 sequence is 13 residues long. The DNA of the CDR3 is TGTGCCAGCAGCGTGGGGGAGGAAAACACCATATATTTT. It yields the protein CASSVGEENTIYF. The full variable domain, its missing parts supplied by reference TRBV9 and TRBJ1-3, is DSGVTQTPKHLITATGQRVTLRCSPRSGDLSVYWYQQSLDQGLQFLIQYYNGEERAKGNILERFSAQQFPDLHSELNLSSLELGDSALYFCASSVGEENTIYFGEGSWLTVV.

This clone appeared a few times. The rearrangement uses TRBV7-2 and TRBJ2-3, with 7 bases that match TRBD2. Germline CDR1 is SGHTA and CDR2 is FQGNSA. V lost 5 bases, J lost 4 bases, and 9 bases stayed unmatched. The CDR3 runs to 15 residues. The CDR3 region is CASSVLAMGPDTQYF. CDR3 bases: TGTGCCAGCAGCGTACTAGCGATGGGGCCAGATACGCAGTATTTT.

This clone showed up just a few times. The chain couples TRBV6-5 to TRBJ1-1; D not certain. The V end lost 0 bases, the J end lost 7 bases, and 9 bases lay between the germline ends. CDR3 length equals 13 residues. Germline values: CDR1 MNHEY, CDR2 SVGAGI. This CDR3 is CASSYSGRVEAFF. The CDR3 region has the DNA TGTGCCAGCAGTTACTCAGGGCGGGTTGAAGCTTTCTTT.

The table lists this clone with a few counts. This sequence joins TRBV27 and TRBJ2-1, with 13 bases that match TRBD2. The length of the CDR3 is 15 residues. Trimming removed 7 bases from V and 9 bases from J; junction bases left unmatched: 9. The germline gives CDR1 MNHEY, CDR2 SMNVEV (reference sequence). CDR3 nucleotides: TGTGCCAGCATCCTGACTAGCGGGGGGCCCGGTGAGCAGTTCTTC. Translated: CASILTSGGPGEQFF.